These 2 T cell receptor beta chains were sequenced from one sample in a study of blood T cell repertoires in COVID-19. Sequencing used immunoSEQ multiplex PCR; TCRdb keeps in-frame clones, though not all of them. The repertoire consists of about 46,000 clones, with roughly four fifths occurring once and the leading ten covering less than 8%. Sample: peripheral blood. These receptors were obtained from a man between 60 and 75 years old with active COVID-19.

This clone has a handful of counts. The chain couples TRBV27 to TRBJ2-7; TRBD1 might be the D (6 bases). Trimming shortened V by 3 bases and J by 3 bases, and 9 bases separated the two germline ends. The CDR3 runs 13 residues. The germline V gene has CDR1 MNHEY and CDR2 SMNVEV (reference sequence). CDR3 DNA sequence: TGTGCCAGCAGTTTCACAGGGAACTACGAGCAGTACTTC. This sequence encodes CASSFTGNYEQYF.

The J gene is TRBJ1-1, the V gene TRBV30; D is undetermined. The CDR3 runs 13 residues. CDR1 and CDR2 from the germline V gene are GTSNPN and SVGIG (reference sequence). Trimming pared 3 bases from V and 0 bases from J, leaving 8 bases between. The CDR3 DNA reads as TGTGCCTGGAGAGTGAGCTTGAACACTGAAGCTTTCTTT. This codes for CAWRVSLNTEAFF.